The 26 T cell receptor beta chains given below trace back to one sample, sequenced in a study of STAT5B mutations in CD4+ large granular lymphocyte leukemia. TCRdb's table, derived via immunoSEQ multiplex PCR, lists solely in-frame clones and lacks some. Altogether about 2,200 clones are present, around 86% being singletons, with the ten largest covering 5.5% to 7%. The sequencing input was PBMCs. All receptors come from a woman aged 70-85 years with CD4+ T-cell large granular lymphocyte leukemia.

This chain joins TRBV5-3 and TRBJ1-1; 8 nucleotides match TRBD1. TRBV5-3 is known as an ORF, though its function is uncertain. The CDR3 sequence is 15 residues long. J lost 3 bases, V lost 4 bases, and 8 bases had no gene match. DNA for the CDR3: TGTGCCAGAAGCGCAAGGACAGGGTTTTACACTGAAGCTTTCTTT. It codes for CARSARTGFYTEAFF.

The CDR3 is CASSAFLGQTNPPYGYTF. The CDR3 DNA sequence: TGTGCCAGCAGCGCATTTCTCGGACAAACCAACCCCCCCTATGGCTACACCTTC. V gene TRBV2 combines with J gene TRBJ1-2, with a tentative D call TRBD1 (5 bases). Germline CDR1 reads SNHLY; CDR2 reads FYNNEI. The length of the CDR3 is 18 residues. The V end lost 6 bases, the J end lost 4 bases, and 27 bases lay between the germline ends.

The chain combines TRBV19 with TRBJ1-2; the match to TRBD1 covers 8 bases. Germline-derived CDR1 and CDR2 are LNHDA and SQIVND (reference sequence). Trimming at V came to 5 bases and at J to 2 bases, leaving 4 bases not matched to a gene. This CDR3 is built from 14 residues. CDR3 loop: CASSAQGGNYGYTF. The CDR3 nucleotides read TGTGCCAGTAGTGCACAGGGGGGGAACTATGGCTACACCTTC.

This rearrangement joins TRBV6-1 to TRBJ1-1; D might be TRBD1 (5 bases). This CDR3 contains 14 residues. Looked up from germline, CDR1 is MNHNS and CDR2 is SASEGT. V was pared by 7 bases and J by 3 bases, with 15 bases between. DNA for the CDR3: TGTGCCAGCAATGAGATGGGGGGGGACACTGAAGCTTTCTTT. Translation: CASNEMGGDTEAFF.

The chain employs TRBV30 and TRBJ2-3; TRBD1 aligns across 7 bases. Trimming took 8 bases from V and 2 from J; bases not matched to a gene: 7. This CDR3 has 13 amino acids. CDR1 is GTSNPN and CDR2 is SVGIG in the germline V gene (reference sequence). CDR3 DNA sequence: TGTGCCGGTAACAGGGGATACACAGATACGCAGTATTTT. Residues: CAGNRGYTDTQYF.

The CDR3 loop is CASSPGTGRNQPQHF. CDR3 in DNA: TGTGCCAGCTCTCCAGGGACAGGACGCAATCAGCCCCAGCATTTT. The chain recombines TRBV6-6 with TRBJ1-5; the match to TRBD1 covers 8 bases. Germline trimming cut 8 bases from V and 2 bases from J; bases unmatched to any gene: 8. Germline assignment: CDR1 MNHNY and CDR2 SVGAGI (reference sequence). This CDR3 contains 15 residues.

The sample holds one count of this clone. The CDR3 nucleotides read TGTGCCAGTAGTGATGGCATACTCCTTAATCAGCCCCAGCATTTT. Encoded protein: CASSDGILLNQPQHF. This chain connects TRBV19 to TRBJ1-5; D uncertain. The V gene lost 5 bases and the J gene lost 4 bases, with 15 bases spanning the gap. Germline V gives CDR1 LNHDA, CDR2 SQIVND (reference sequence). The CDR3 is 15 residues long.

The chain links TRBV7-2 to TRBJ1-2; TRBD1 might be the D (5 bases). The CDR3 has 16 amino acids. V gave up 1 base and J gave up 7 bases, with 19 bases separating them. Germline V lookup: CDR1 SGHTA, CDR2 FQGNSA. The CDR3 region has the DNA TGTGCCAGCAGCTTAGTTAGCGGGACTGCGATTAGTGGCTACACCTTC. It codes for CASSLVSGTAISGYTF.

The chain joins TRBV30 to TRBJ1-5, with D possibly TRBD1 on 5 matching bases. V lost 3 bases and J 1 base, leaving 10 bases between the germline ends. The germline V gene has CDR1 GTSNPN and CDR2 SVGIG (reference sequence). This CDR3 comprises 14 residues. The CDR3 reads CAWSGGGSNQPQHF. As DNA, the CDR3 is TGTGCCTGGAGCGGTGGGGGGAGCAATCAGCCCCAGCATTTT.

This chain uses TRBV6-1 with TRBJ2-1, with 9 bases lining up with TRBD1. This CDR3 has 15 amino acids. Trimming took 7 bases from V and 10 from J; bases not matched to a gene: 14. Looked up from germline, CDR1 is MNHNS and CDR2 is SASEGT. The DNA of the CDR3 is TGTGCCAGCACCCCTCGGACAGGGGATCAGAGAGAGCAGTTCTTC. Translated, it gives CASTPRTGDQREQFF.

V usage is TRBV19 and J usage is TRBJ1-1; 7 bases align to TRBD1. Germline trimming cut 4 bases from V and 0 bases from J; bases unmatched to any gene: 8. CDR1 is LNHDA and CDR2 is SQIVND in the germline V gene (reference sequence). The CDR3 covers 16 residues. CDR3 loop: CASSTGTVGMNTEAFF. The CDR3 bases are TGTGCCAGTAGTACAGGGACAGTTGGCATGAACACTGAAGCTTTCTTT.

The gene calls are TRBV19 and TRBJ1-5; 8 bases line up with TRBD1. The ends lost 7 bases at V and 2 bases at J; junction bases unmatched: 13. Germline loops: CDR1 LNHDA, CDR2 SQIVND (reference sequence). CDR3 length: 17 amino acids. CDR3 sequence: CASNPTRQGAGNQPQHF. For the CDR3, the DNA is TGTGCCAGTAACCCAACGAGGCAGGGGGCCGGCAATCAGCCCCAGCATTTT.

This clone appeared once. CDR3 nucleotide sequence: TGTGCCAGCAGCTTTGGGACAGGGTCCAACATTCAGTACTTC. Translating gives CASSFGTGSNIQYF. The chain joins TRBV7-9 to TRBJ2-4, with 9 bases identical to TRBD1. Trimming removed 3 bases from V and 7 bases from J; junction bases left unmatched: 4. This CDR3 is built from 14 residues. Germline V CDR1 and CDR2: SEHNR, FQNEAQ (reference sequence). Based on the CDR3 plus reference TRBV7-9 and TRBJ2-4, the full variable domain is DTGVSQNPRHKITKRGQNVTFRCDPISEHNRLYWYRQTLGQGPEFLTYFQNEAQLEKSRLLSDRFSAERPKGSFSTLEIQRTEQGDSAMYLCASSFGTGSNIQYFGAGTRLSVL.

The chain recombines TRBV28 with TRBJ1-3; 8 bases match TRBD1. Germline CDR1 and CDR2: MDHEN and SYDVKM. The V segment lost 5 bases and the J segment 0 bases; nucleotides outside the gene matches: 3. The CDR3 is 15 amino acids. The CDR3 protein is CASSQDRGSGNTIYF. Written as DNA, the CDR3 is TGTGCCAGCAGTCAAGACAGGGGCTCTGGAAACACCATATATTTT.

The rearrangement uses TRBV25-1 and TRBJ2-5; no reliable D call. The CDR3 extends over 11 amino acids. V lost 6 bases and J lost 4, with 6 bases in between. CDR1 and CDR2 (germline): MGHDK, SYGVNS. CDR3 coding DNA: TGTGCCAGCAGGATGGGAGAGACCCAGTACTTC. Its protein product is CASRMGETQYF.

The J gene is TRBJ2-5, the V gene TRBV11-2, with 8 positions matching TRBD2. TRBJ2-7 explains the end of the DNA better; the J call may be wrong. CDR1 SGHAT and CDR2 FQNNGV come from the germline V gene. The CDR3 totals 15 residues. This chain's CDR3 is CASSLAGGGTYEQYF. CDR3 nucleotide sequence: TGTGCCAGCAGCTTAGCGGGGGGGGGAACCTACGAGCAGTACTTC.

This clone was counted between two and nine times. The chain uses TRBV9 and TRBJ1-6, with 7 bases identical to TRBD1. The V and J ends lost 5 bases and 10 bases, in that order; junction bases with no gene match: 12. CDR1 and CDR2 from the germline V gene are SGDLS and YYNGEE. The CDR3 is 15 amino acids. The CDR3 is CASRQGQSGPSPLHF. CDR3 nucleotides: TGTGCCAGCAGGCAGGGACAGAGTGGTCCCTCACCCCTCCACTTT. The whole variable domain, filled in from reference TRBV9 and TRBJ1-6, reads DSGVTQTPKHLITATGQRVTLRCSPRSGDLSVYWYQQSLDQGLQFLIQYYNGEERAKGNILERFSAQQFPDLHSELNLSSLELGDSALYFCASRQGQSGPSPLHFGNGTRLTVT.

V usage is TRBV19 and J usage is TRBJ1-5; 9 bases align to TRBD1. The CDR3 loop spans 16 amino acids. Per the germline V gene, CDR1 is LNHDA and CDR2 is SQIVND (reference sequence). Losses at the gene ends were 6 bases for V and 4 bases for J; bases not matched to a gene: 10. CDR3 sequence reads: CASSRTGTGINQPQHF. For the CDR3, the DNA is TGTGCCAGTAGCCGAACCGGGACAGGGATTAATCAGCCCCAGCATTTT. Filled out from reference TRBV19 and TRBJ1-5, the complete variable domain reads DGGITQSPKYLFRKEGQNVTLSCEQNLNHDAMYWYRQDPGQGLRLIYYSQIVNDFQKGDIAEGYSVSREKKESFPLTVTSAQKNPTAFYLCASSRTGTGINQPQHFGDGTRLSIL.

The chain recombines TRBV20-1 with TRBJ2-7; D gene unclear. This CDR3 has 11 amino acids. The V and J ends lost 3 bases and 3 bases respectively, with 6 bases between them. From germline, CDR1 is DFQATT and CDR2 SNEGSKA (reference sequence). The CDR3 region is CSARLVYEQYF. The CDR3 DNA reads TGCAGTGCTAGGCTTGTCTACGAGCAGTACTTC.

The CDR3 reads CASSDVGYEQYF. The CDR3 DNA reads as TGTGCCAGCAGTGACGTTGGCTACGAGCAGTACTTC. The gene calls are TRBV2 and TRBJ2-5, with D unclear. The DNA end is a closer match to TRBJ2-7, so the J assignment may be wrong. In germline, CDR1 is SNHLY, CDR2 FYNNEI. This CDR3 is 12 amino acids long.

The V call is TRBV10-3, the J call TRBJ1-1, with D perhaps TRBD1 (5 bases). V was pared by 4 bases and J by 0 bases, with 9 bases between. The CDR3 is 14 amino acids. The V gene's germline CDR1 is ENHRY and CDR2 SYGVKD. Here the CDR3 reads CAISGGVMNTEAFF. In DNA form, the CDR3 reads TGTGCCATCAGTGGGGGGGTTATGAACACTGAAGCTTTCTTT.

The chain is built from TRBV7-9 and TRBJ2-3; 9 nucleotides match TRBD2. CDR1 and CDR2 from the germline V gene are SEHNR and FQNEAQ (reference sequence). The CDR3 spans 16 residues. The V segment lost 4 bases and the J segment 2 bases; nucleotides outside the gene matches: 7. The CDR3 DNA reads TGTGCCAGCAGCTCCGATCGCGGGGGGGCCACAGATACGCAGTATTTT. It yields the protein CASSSDRGGATDTQYF.

The rearrangement joins TRBV6-6 to TRBJ1-2; D not certain. Trimming removed 3 bases from V and 6 bases from J, with 17 bases in between. CDR1 and CDR2 (germline): MNHNY, SVGAGI (reference sequence). This CDR3 has 15 amino acids. The CDR3 nucleotides are TGTGCCAGCAGTTATACCACGACATTTACGGATGGCTACACCTTC. Its protein is CASSYTTTFTDGYTF.

V and J are TRBV7-9 and TRBJ1-2, with 9 bases fitting TRBD1. CDR3 length: 15 amino acids. Germline V gene sequence: CDR1 SEHNR, CDR2 FQNEAQ (reference sequence). V shed 1 base and J 4 bases; nucleotides not matched to a gene: 4. Here the CDR3 reads CASSLGTGDVYGYTF. The CDR3 nucleotides are TGTGCCAGCAGCTTAGGGACAGGGGACGTCTATGGCTACACCTTC.

The V and J genes are TRBV18 and TRBJ1-3; TRBD1 agrees at 11 bases. The CDR3 has 18 amino acids. Germline V gives CDR1 KGHSH, CDR2 LQKENI. The trim removed 2 bases at V and 3 bases at J, leaving 9 bases unmatched. The CDR3 loop reads CASSPFGQGAPGGNTIYF. The CDR3, as DNA: TGTGCCAGCTCACCATTCGGACAGGGGGCGCCTGGTGGAAACACCATATATTTT.

The rearrangement links TRBV6-6 to TRBJ2-7; 10 positions match TRBD1. In germline, CDR1 is MNHNY, CDR2 SVGAGI (reference sequence). The CDR3 spans 13 residues. V trimming: 6 bases; J trimming: 6 bases; junction bases outside the gene matches: 5. CDR3 nucleotides: TGTGCCAGCAGCCATGGACAGGGGGTCGAGCAGTACTTC. Translating it yields CASSHGQGVEQYF.